This T cell receptor (beta chain) stems from a study of cytomegalovirus exposure and HLA in healthy donors. There are 13 residues in the CDR3. V lost 5 bases and J 4 bases, leaving 11 bases between the germline ends. Germline V CDR1 and CDR2: SGHAT, FQNNGV. The PCR employed 60 Vbeta primers together with 13 Jbeta primers. TCRdb keeps only in-frame clones here, not all; method: immunoSEQ multiplex PCR. The data contain under 150,000 clones, roughly 79% of them seen just once; the ten biggest clones take up 6.5% to 7%. Regarding this clone: As yet, its antigen is unknown.

The study, taken as a whole, reports: A later analysis reportedly identified an Asian-associated ancestry cluster as carrying fewer N-insertions than the roughly 700-donor mean.

Sequencing was carried out using PBMCs. The origin of this receptor is a middle-aged woman in good health and CMV-seropositive. The chain joins TRBV11-2 to TRBJ1-2; D unresolved. CDR3 nucleotides: TGTGCCAGCAGCACATACGGAGCCTATGGCTACACCTTC. Translating it yields CASSTYGAYGYTF.